This TCR beta chain is from a study of beta chain features in type 1 diabetes. Study-wide points: The study found moderately but significantly shorter TCRB CDR3s in all four CD4+ subsets of Type 1 diabetes patients.

A note on this clone: What it recognizes is unknown.

Reverse transcribing all isolated RNA meant expressed TCRB transcripts were sequenced. Generated by immunoSEQ multiplex PCR, the TCRdb table keeps only in-frame clones and is missing some. The sample holds 13,000 to 15,000 clones, approximately 64% seen once. Trimming removed 4 bases from V and 1 base from J; junction bases left unmatched: 9. The germline gives CDR1 SEHNR, CDR2 FQNEAQ (reference sequence). CDR3 length: 16 residues. The source material was stem cell memory CD4+ T cells from blood. This TCR derives from a woman younger than 35 with type 1 diabetes. The chain is built from TRBV7-9 and TRBJ1-1; TRBD1 agrees at 7 bases. Here the CDR3 DNA reads TGTGCCAGCAGCTCGACAGCCAGGGGGTGGAACACTGAAGCTTTCTTT. It codes for CASSSTARGWNTEAFF.